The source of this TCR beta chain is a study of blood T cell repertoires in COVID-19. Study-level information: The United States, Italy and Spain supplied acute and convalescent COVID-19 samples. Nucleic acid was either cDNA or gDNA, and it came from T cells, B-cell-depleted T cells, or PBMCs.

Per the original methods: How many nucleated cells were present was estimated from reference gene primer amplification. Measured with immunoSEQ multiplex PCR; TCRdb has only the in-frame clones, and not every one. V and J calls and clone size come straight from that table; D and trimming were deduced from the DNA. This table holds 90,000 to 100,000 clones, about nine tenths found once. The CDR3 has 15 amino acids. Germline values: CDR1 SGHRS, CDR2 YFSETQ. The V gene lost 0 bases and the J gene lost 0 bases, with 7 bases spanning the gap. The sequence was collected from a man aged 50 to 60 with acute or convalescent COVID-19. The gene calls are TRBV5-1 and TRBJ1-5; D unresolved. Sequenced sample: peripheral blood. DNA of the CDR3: TGCGCCAGCAGCTTGGGGCAGTCTAGCAATCAGCCCCAGCATTTT. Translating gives CASSLGQSSNQPQHF.